This TCR beta chain appears in the sequencing data of a study of OX40 agonist ivuxolimab in advanced cancers. Study context: Three individuals attained partial responses, comprising one hepatocellular carcinoma case and two cutaneous melanoma cases.

Of note for this clone: The antigen is not known.

Profiled with immunoSEQ multiplex PCR; TCRdb holds only in-frame clones, not every one. This sample has about 140,000 clones; less than 95% occur once, and the top ten carry 0.85% to 1.4%. Overall study results and limits: Antigen specificity remained undetermined for the expanded peripheral T cells.

Here the sequenced sample was CD4+ or CD8+ T cells sorted from blood, taken in a trial of the OX40 agonist ivuxolimab. This receptor was obtained from an adult with an advanced solid tumor such as melanoma, head and neck, liver or kidney cancer.

The CDR3 is CASSFDTDGTYEQYF. The CDR3 bases are TGCGCCAGCAGCTTCGATACAGACGGAACCTACGAGCAGTACTTC. The chain combines TRBV5-1 with TRBJ2-7, with D unresolved. CDR3 length equals 15 residues. CDR1 SGHRS and CDR2 YFSETQ come from the germline V gene. V was cut by 2 bases and J by 2 bases, with 14 bases left in between.